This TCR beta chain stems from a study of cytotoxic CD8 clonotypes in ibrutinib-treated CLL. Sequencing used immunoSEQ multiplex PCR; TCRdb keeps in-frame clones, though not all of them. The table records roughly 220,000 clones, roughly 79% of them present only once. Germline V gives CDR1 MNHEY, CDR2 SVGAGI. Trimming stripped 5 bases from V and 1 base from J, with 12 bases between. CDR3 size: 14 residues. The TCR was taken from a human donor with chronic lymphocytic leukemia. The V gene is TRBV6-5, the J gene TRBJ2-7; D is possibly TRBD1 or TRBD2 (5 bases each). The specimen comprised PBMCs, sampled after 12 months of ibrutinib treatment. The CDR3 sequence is CASSGTDPSYEQYF. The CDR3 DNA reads TGTGCCAGCAGTGGGACGGATCCATCCTACGAGCAGTACTTC.